Listed here are 20 T cell receptor beta chains from one sample, sequenced in a study of cytomegalovirus exposure and HLA in healthy donors. Use of 60 Vbeta and 13 Jbeta primers characterized the PCR. Assay used: immunoSEQ multiplex PCR; TCRdb lists only in-frame clones, some missing. The sample lists approximately 93,000 clones; approximately 68% were seen once. Specimen: PBMCs. The receptors here all came from a boy aged 5 to 17 in good health and CMV-seropositive.

The chain recombines TRBV4-3 with TRBJ1-1; D might be TRBD1 (6 bases). This CDR3 contains 17 residues. CDR1 is LGHNA and CDR2 is YSLEER in the germline V gene. The V gene lost 4 bases and the J gene lost 4 bases, with 22 bases spanning the gap. The CDR3 DNA reads as TGCGCCAGCAGCCCAGACTACCTCCGAGGGGGGGGCACTGAAGCTTTCTTT. Translating it yields CASSPDYLRGGGTEAFF.

This sequence joins TRBV5-1 and TRBJ1-1; the D gene is possibly TRBD1 (6 bases). Trimming cost V 0 bases and J 1 base, with 7 bases left between them. CDR3 length equals 14 residues. Looked up from germline, CDR1 is SGHRS and CDR2 is YFSETQ. CDR3 in amino acids: CASSLGGGNTEAFF. CDR3 DNA: TGCGCCAGCAGCTTGGGAGGGGGGAACACTGAAGCTTTCTTT.

The table lists this clone with a few counts. V and J are TRBV7-2 and TRBJ2-3; D is unclear. Germline CDR1 and CDR2: SGHTA and FQGNSA. V dropped 4 bases and J dropped 2 bases, with 10 bases sitting between them. The CDR3 totals 14 residues. This CDR3 is CASSSGSYTDTQYF. The CDR3 coding sequence is TGTGCCAGCAGCTCCGGGTCTTACACAGATACGCAGTATTTT.

The rearrangement uses TRBV27 and TRBJ2-7; a possible D gene is TRBD2 (6 bases). Germline CDR1 is MNHEY and CDR2 is SMNVEV (reference sequence). There are 16 residues in the CDR3. The V gene lost 4 bases and the J gene lost 0 bases, with 16 bases spanning the gap. CDR3 in DNA: TGTGCCAGCAGTTCCACCGGGACTTCGAGCTCCTACGAGCAGTACTTC. Amino acids: CASSSTGTSSSYEQYF.

This chain connects TRBV5-8 to TRBJ2-7; TRBD2 agrees at 13 bases. Germline V gene sequence: CDR1 SGHTS, CDR2 YDEGEE. J gave up 6 bases and V 2 bases, and 5 bases lay outside the gene matches. The CDR3 has 15 amino acids. The CDR3 DNA reads TGTGCCAGCAGCTTCTTACTAGCGGGAGGGGGCGAGCAGTACTTC. Translation: CASSFLLAGGGEQYF.

This clone is a singleton in its sample. J is TRBJ2-7 and V is TRBV5-5; tentatively, D is TRBD2 (5 bases). Germline CDR1 and CDR2: SGHKS and YYEKEE (reference sequence). This CDR3 spans 14 amino acids. Trimming left V 4 bases short and J 6 bases short, with 17 bases between. The CDR3 DNA reads as TGTGCCAGCAGCCTCAACCCCGACCGGGGCGAGCAGTACTTC. Its protein product is CASSLNPDRGEQYF.

The chain couples TRBV7-9 to TRBJ2-1, with TRBD2 identical over 11 bases. The V and J ends lost 1 base and 15 bases, in that order; junction bases with no gene match: 8. The CDR3 runs to 14 residues. The V gene's germline CDR1 is SEHNR and CDR2 FQNEAQ (reference sequence). This chain's CDR3 is CASSLDGTSGNRFF. The CDR3 DNA is TGTGCCAGCAGCTTAGATGGGACTAGCGGTAACCGGTTCTTC.

This chain uses TRBV7-9 with TRBJ1-6, with 8 bases fitting TRBD1. The CDR3 totals 17 residues. V lost 5 bases, J lost 0 bases, and 6 bases stayed unmatched. Germline assignment: CDR1 SEHNR and CDR2 FQNEAQ (reference sequence). The CDR3 region is CASSRQGTNSYNSPLHF. CDR3 sequence (DNA): TGTGCCAGCAGCCGACAGGGGACGAACTCCTATAATTCACCCCTCCACTTT.

This sequence joins TRBV5-1 and TRBJ2-7, with 15 bases that match TRBD2. Germline-derived CDR1 and CDR2 are SGHRS and YFSETQ. V was pared by 2 bases and J by 4 bases, with 10 bases of the junction left unmatched. The CDR3 is 18 residues long. Written as DNA, the CDR3 is TGCGCCAGCAGCTTCGGGACTAGCGGGAGGACCGAGGTATACGAGCAGTACTTC. This codes for CASSFGTSGRTEVYEQYF.

This clone was detected a few times. This chain connects TRBV5-6 to TRBJ2-7; TRBD2 agrees at 9 bases. Germline loops: CDR1 SGHDT, CDR2 YYEEEE. Trimming cost V 4 bases and J 6 bases; bases outside gene matches: 23. The CDR3 is 19 residues long. The CDR3 is CASSQPGGGAVGVPREQYF. DNA of the CDR3: TGTGCCAGCAGCCAACCCGGCGGGGGGGCGGTTGGGGTCCCTCGCGAGCAGTACTTC.

This chain joins TRBV7-3 and TRBJ2-1, with 8 positions matching TRBD1. Losses at the gene ends were 6 bases for V and 9 bases for J; bases not matched to a gene: 10. This CDR3 is 14 amino acids long. The germline CDR1 and CDR2 sequences are SGHTA and FQGTGA. The CDR3 reads CASRYRQGLGEQFF. DNA for the CDR3: TGTGCCAGCAGGTACAGACAGGGGTTGGGTGAGCAGTTCTTC. Supplemented by reference TRBV7-3 and TRBJ2-1, the full variable domain reads GAGVSQTPSNKVTEKGKYVELRCDPISGHTALYWYRQSLGQGPEFLIYFQGTGAADDSGLPNDRFFAVRPEGSVSTLKIQRTERGDSAVYLCASRYRQGLGEQFFGPGTRLTVL.

The V and J genes are TRBV19 and TRBJ1-6; TRBD1 matches at 9 bases. The CDR3 extends over 14 amino acids. CDR1 is LNHDA, CDR2 SQIVND, per germline (reference sequence). V was pared by 5 bases and J by 7 bases, with 3 bases of the junction left unmatched. The CDR3 bases are TGTGCCAGTAGTCGGGACAGGGAGAATTCACCCCTCCACTTT. Its protein product is CASSRDRENSPLHF.

This clone was recorded a few times. This chain uses TRBV4-2 with TRBJ2-1; the D is unclear. Germline V lookup: CDR1 LGHNA, CDR2 YNFKEQ. Trimming removed 0 bases from V and 10 bases from J, with 10 bases in between. The CDR3 loop spans 13 amino acids. The DNA for the CDR3 is TGTGCCAGCAGCCAAGACTCCGATCAGGAGCAGTTCTTC. It specifies CASSQDSDQEQFF.

J is TRBJ2-1 and V is TRBV7-2; D is perhaps TRBD2 (6 bases). The CDR3 runs to 17 residues. Per germline, CDR1 SGHTA and CDR2 FQGNSA. Trimming left V 1 base short and J 7 bases short, with 20 bases between. CDR3 sequence (DNA): TGTGCCAGCAGCTTAGATGCCGGGGGAGTTATGATGAATGAGCAGTTCTTC. This encodes CASSLDAGGVMMNEQFF.

The V and J genes are TRBV25-1 and TRBJ1-1, with D hard to call. Germline V CDR1 and CDR2: MGHDK, SYGVNS. This CDR3 is built from 12 residues. Trimming removed 8 bases from V and 5 bases from J, with 12 bases in between. CDR3 residues: CASGDRGTEAFF. DNA for the CDR3: TGTGCCAGCGGGGATCGAGGGACTGAAGCTTTCTTT. Full variable domain (outside the CDR3, taken from reference TRBV25-1 and TRBJ1-1): EADIYQTPRYLVIGTGKKITLECSQTMGHDKMYWYQQDPGMELHLIHYSYGVNSTEKGDLSSESTVSRIRTEHFPLTLESARPSHTSQYLCASGDRGTEAFFGQGTRLTVV.

The chain recombines TRBV9 with TRBJ1-1; D is uncertain. The ends were cut back, 3 bases at V and 4 bases at J, with 13 bases in the middle. This CDR3 region has 14 residues. The germline V gene has CDR1 SGDLS and CDR2 YYNGEE. The CDR3 here is CASSGGEVVTEAFF. The CDR3 DNA sequence: TGTGCCAGCAGCGGTGGCGAGGTTGTCACTGAAGCTTTCTTT.

The rearrangement joins TRBV19 to TRBJ1-1; 7 bases agree with TRBD1. This CDR3 region has 13 residues. With 4 bases clipped from V and 5 bases from J, the junction kept 4 bases outside the gene matches. Germline V gene data show CDR1 as LNHDA and CDR2 as SQIVND (reference sequence). CDR3 amino acids: CASSTTGMTEAFF. Written as DNA, the CDR3 is TGTGCCAGTAGTACGACAGGGATGACTGAAGCTTTCTTT.

This chain links TRBV29-1 with TRBJ2-7, with D possibly matching TRBD1 (5 bases). CDR1 and CDR2 from the germline V gene are SQVTM and ANQGSEA. The ends were cut back, 6 bases at V and 6 bases at J, with 12 bases in the middle. The CDR3 has 11 amino acids. This chain's CDR3 is CSVDPGPEQYF. The CDR3 nucleotides are TGCAGCGTGGATCCAGGGCCCGAGCAGTACTTC.

This chain joins TRBV6-5 and TRBJ2-7, with 8 bases lining up with TRBD2. CDR1 is MNHEY and CDR2 is SVGAGI in the germline V gene. V dropped 0 bases and J dropped 4; count of bases not matched to a gene: 5. The CDR3 is made up of 15 amino acids. CDR3 loop: CASSYSPGRAYEQYF. DNA for the CDR3: TGTGCCAGCAGTTACTCGCCCGGGAGGGCGTACGAGCAGTACTTC.

This clone was seen more than once but under ten times. The J gene is TRBJ1-1, the V gene TRBV11-2; the D is unclear. The V and J ends lost 5 bases and 4 bases respectively, with 11 bases between them. Germline CDR1 is SGHAT and CDR2 is FQNNGV. This CDR3 contains 13 residues. The CDR3 nucleotides read TGTGCCAGCAGCCTCATCGACACCACTGAAGCTTTCTTT. Translating gives CASSLIDTTEAFF.